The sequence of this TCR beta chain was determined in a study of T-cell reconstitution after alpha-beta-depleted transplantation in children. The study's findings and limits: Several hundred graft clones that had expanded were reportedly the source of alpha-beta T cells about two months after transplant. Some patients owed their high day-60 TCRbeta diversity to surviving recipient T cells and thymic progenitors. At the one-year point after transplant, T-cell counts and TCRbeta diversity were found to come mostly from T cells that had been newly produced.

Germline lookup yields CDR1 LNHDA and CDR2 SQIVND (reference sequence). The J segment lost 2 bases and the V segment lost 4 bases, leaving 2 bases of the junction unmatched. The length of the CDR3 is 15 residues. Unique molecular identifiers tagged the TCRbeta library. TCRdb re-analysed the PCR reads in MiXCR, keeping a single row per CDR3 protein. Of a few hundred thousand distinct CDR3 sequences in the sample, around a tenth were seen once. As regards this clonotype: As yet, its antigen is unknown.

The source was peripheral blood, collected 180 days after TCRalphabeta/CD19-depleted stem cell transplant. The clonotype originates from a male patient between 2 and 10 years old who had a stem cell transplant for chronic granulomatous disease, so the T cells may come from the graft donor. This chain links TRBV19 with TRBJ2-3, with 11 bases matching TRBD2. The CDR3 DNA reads TGTGCCAGTAGTACGACTAGCGGGGACACAGATACGCAGTATTTT. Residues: CASSTTSGDTDTQYF.